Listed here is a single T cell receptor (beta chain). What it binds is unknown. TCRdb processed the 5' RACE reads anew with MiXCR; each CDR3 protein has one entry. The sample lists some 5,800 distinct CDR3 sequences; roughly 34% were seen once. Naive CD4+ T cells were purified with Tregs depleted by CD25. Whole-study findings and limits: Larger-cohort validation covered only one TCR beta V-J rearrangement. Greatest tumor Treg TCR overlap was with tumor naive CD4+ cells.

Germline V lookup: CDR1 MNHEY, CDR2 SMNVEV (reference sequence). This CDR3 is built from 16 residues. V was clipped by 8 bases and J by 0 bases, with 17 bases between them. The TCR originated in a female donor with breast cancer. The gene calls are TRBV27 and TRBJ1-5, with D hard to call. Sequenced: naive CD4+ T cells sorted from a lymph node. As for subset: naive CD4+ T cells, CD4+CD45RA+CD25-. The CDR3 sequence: CASGSRQSYSNQPQHF. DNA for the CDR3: TGTGCCAGCGGCTCACGTCAGAGCTATAGCAATCAGCCCCAGCATTTT.